The sequence of this T cell receptor beta chain was determined in a study of radiotherapy plus CTLA-4 blockade in lung cancer. Whole-study context: There were objective responses in roughly a sixth of patients, and around 31% had disease control.

Details on this clone: The antigen remains unidentified.

Patients had chemo-refractory metastatic non-small-cell lung cancer and received focal radiation plus CTLA-4 blockade that used ipilimumab. Method: immunoSEQ multiplex PCR; TCRdb's copy keeps in-frame clones and lacks some. The sample has about 97,000 clones, approximately 74% seen once. Study results and caveats: Blood-borne expansion of tumor-derived TCR clones followed radiotherapy plus ipilimumab.

This clonotype was sampled from a human donor with non-small cell lung cancer who had a partial response to radiotherapy plus ipilimumab. Some clones in this sample may be carry-over from other donors' samples. The sample here was peripheral blood, taken from a patient treated with radiotherapy plus ipilimumab.

CDR3 region: CASSSRLDPSEDTQYF. In DNA form, the CDR3 reads TGTGCCAGCAGCTCCAGACTAGACCCTTCGGAAGATACGCAGTATTTT. The chain is built from TRBV13 and TRBJ2-3, with D possibly matching TRBD2 (6 bases). CDR3 length: 16 amino acids. Looked up from germline, CDR1 is PRHDT and CDR2 is FYEKMQ (reference sequence). V lost 4 bases, J lost 5 bases, and 19 bases lay in between.